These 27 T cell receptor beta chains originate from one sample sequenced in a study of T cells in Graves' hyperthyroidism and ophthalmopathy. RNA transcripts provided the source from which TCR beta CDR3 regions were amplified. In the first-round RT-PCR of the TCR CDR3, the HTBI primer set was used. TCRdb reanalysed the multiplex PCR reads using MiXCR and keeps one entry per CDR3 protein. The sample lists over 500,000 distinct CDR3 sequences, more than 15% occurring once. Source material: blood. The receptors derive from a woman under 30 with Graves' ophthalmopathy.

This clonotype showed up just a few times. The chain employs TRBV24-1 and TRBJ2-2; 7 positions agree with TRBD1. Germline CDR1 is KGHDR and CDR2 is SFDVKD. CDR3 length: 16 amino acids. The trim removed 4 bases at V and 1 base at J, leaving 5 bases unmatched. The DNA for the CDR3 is TGTGCCACCAGTGAAACCGGGACAGTGAACACCGGGGAGCTGTTTTTT. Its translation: CATSETGTVNTGELFF.

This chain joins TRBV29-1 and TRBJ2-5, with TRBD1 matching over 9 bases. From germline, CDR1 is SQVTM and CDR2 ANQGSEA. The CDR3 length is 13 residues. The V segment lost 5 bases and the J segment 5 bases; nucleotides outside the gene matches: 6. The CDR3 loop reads CSVTGGVGETQYF. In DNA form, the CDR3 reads TGCAGCGTTACAGGGGGCGTAGGTGAGACCCAGTACTTC.

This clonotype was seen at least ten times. CDR3 sequence: CASSEWDGNSYGTQYF. The CDR3 nucleotides read TGTGCCAGCAGTGAGTGGGACGGAAACAGCTATGGTACGCAGTATTTT. The chain recombines TRBV6-1 with TRBJ2-3; D possibly uses TRBD1 or TRBD2 (5 bases each). The CDR3 covers 16 residues. CDR1 is MNHNS and CDR2 is SASEGT in the germline V gene. The ends were cut back, 3 bases at V and 8 bases at J, with 21 bases in the middle.

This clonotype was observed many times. CDR3 in amino acids: CASSVGTGGADTEAFF. In DNA, the CDR3 is TGTGCCAGCAGCGTTGGGACAGGGGGAGCGGACACTGAAGCTTTCTTT. The chain has TRBV9 and TRBJ1-1; 11 bases map to TRBD1. V lost 2 bases, J lost 3 bases, and 6 bases stayed unmatched. CDR1 and CDR2 from the germline V gene are SGDLS and YYNGEE. The CDR3 contains 16 residues.

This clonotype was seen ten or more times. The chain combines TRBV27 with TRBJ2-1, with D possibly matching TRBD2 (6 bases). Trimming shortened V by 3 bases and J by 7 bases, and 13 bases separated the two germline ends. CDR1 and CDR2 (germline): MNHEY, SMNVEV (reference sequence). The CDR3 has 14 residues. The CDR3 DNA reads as TGTGCCAGCAGTTTCGTTAGTGGGGGGAATGAGCAGTTCTTC. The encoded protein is CASSFVSGGNEQFF.

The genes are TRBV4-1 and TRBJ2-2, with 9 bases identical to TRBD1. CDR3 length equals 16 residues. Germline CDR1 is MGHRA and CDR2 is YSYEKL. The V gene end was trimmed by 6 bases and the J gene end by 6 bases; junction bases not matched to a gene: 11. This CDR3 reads CASRHPGQGRSGELFF. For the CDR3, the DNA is TGCGCCAGCAGACATCCGGGACAGGGACGTTCCGGGGAGCTGTTTTTT.

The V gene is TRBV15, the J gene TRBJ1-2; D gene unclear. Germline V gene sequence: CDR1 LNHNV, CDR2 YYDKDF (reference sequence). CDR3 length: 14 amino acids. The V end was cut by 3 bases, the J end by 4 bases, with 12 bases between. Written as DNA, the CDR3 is TGTGCCACCAGCAGCGCTCGGAAAACCTATGGCTACACCTTC. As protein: CATSSARKTYGYTF.

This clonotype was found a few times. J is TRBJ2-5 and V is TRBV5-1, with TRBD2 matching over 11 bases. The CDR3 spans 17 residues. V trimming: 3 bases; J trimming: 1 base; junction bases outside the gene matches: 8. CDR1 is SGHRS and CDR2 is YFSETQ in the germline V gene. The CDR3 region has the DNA TGCGCCAGCAGCTCCGATAGCGGGGGGGTCGCCCAAGAGACCCAGTACTTC. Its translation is CASSSDSGGVAQETQYF. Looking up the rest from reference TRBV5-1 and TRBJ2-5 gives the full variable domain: KAGVTQTPRYLIKTRGQQVTLSCSPISGHRSVSWYQQTPGQGLQFLFEYFSETQRNKGNFPGRFSGRQFSNSRSEMNVSTLELGDSALYLCASSSDSGGVAQETQYFGPGTRLLVL.

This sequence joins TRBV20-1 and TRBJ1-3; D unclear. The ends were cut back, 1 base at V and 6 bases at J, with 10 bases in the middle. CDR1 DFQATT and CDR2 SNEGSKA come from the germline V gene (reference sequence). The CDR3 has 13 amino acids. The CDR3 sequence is CSARVRVENTIYF. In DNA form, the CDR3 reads TGCAGTGCTAGAGTTCGGGTTGAAAACACCATATATTTT.

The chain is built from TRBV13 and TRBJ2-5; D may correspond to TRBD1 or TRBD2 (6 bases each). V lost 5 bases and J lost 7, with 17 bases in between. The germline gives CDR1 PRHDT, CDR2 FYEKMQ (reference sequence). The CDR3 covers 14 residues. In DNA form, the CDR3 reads TGTGCCAGCAGCGTAGACAGGACTACGAGGACCCAGTACTTC. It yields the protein CASSVDRTTRTQYF.

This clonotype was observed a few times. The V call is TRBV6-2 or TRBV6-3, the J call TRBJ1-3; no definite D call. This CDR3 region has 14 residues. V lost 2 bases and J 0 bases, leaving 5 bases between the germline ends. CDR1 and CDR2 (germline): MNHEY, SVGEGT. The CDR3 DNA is TGTGCCAGCAGTTACCGGGACTCTGGAAACACCATATATTTT. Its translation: CASSYRDSGNTIYF.

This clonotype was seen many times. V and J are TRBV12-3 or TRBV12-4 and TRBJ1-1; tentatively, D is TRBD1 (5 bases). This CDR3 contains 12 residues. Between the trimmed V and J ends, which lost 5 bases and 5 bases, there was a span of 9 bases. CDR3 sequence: CASSGGVTEAFF. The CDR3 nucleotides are TGTGCCAGCAGTGGGGGGGTGACTGAAGCTTTCTTT.

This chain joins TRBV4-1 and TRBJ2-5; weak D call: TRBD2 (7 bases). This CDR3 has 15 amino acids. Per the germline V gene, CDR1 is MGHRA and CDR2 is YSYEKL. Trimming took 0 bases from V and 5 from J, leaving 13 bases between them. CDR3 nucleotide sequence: TGCGCCAGCAGCCAAGATGCGGGGGCAGCGGAGACCCAGTACTTC. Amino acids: CASSQDAGAAETQYF.

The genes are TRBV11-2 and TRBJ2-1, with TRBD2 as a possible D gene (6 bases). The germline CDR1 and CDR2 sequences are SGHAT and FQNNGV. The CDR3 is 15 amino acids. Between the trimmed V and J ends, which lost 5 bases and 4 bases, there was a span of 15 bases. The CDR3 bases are TGTGCCAGCAGCCCTCCGCGGGGAGATTACAATGAGCAGTTCTTC. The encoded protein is CASSPPRGDYNEQFF. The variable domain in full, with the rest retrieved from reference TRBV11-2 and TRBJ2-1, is EAGVAQSPRYKIIEKRQSVAFWCNPISGHATLYWYQQILGQGPKLLIQFQNNGVVDDSQLPKDRFSAERLKGVDSTLKIQPAKLEDSAVYLCASSPPRGDYNEQFFGPGTRLTVL.

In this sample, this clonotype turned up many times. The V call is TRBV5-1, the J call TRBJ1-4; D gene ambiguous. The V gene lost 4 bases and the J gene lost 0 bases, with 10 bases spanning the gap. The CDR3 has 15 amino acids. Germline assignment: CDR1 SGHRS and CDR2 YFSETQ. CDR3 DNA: TGCGCCAGCAGCCCAGGACGGCCAACTAATGAAAAACTGTTTTTT. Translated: CASSPGRPTNEKLFF.

CDR3 residues: CASYGPRRAFF. The CDR3 coding sequence is TGTGCCAGCTATGGACCGAGACGGGCTTTCTTT. The chain employs TRBV19 and TRBJ1-1, with D uncertain. CDR1 is LNHDA, CDR2 SQIVND, per germline (reference sequence). The CDR3 length is 11 residues. The V gene lost 9 bases and the J gene lost 11 bases, with 16 bases spanning the gap.

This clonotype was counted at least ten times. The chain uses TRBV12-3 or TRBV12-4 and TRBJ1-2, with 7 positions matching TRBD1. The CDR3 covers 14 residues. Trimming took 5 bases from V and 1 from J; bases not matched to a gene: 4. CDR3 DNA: TGTGCCAGCAGTCCGGGACAGCGTAACTATGGCTACACCTTC. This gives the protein CASSPGQRNYGYTF.

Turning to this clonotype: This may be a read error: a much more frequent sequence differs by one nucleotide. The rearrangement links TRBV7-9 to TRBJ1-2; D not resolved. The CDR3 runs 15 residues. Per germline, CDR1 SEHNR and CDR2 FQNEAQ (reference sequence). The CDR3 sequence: CASSPVLIANYGCTF. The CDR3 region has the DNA TGTGCCAGCAGCCCCGTCCTAATTGCGAACTATGGCTGCACCTTC.

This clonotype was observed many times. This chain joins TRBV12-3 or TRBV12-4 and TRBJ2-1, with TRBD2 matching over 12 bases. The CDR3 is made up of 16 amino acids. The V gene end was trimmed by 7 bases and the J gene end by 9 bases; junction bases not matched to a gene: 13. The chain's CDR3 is CASTPPRLAGGLEQFF. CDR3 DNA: TGTGCCAGCACTCCTCCCCGGCTAGCGGGGGGGCTTGAGCAGTTCTTC.

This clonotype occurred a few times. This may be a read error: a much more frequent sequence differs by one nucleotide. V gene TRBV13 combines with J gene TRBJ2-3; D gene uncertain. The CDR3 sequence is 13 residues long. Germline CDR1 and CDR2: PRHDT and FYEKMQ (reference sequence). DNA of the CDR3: TGTGCCGGCAGCTTCCCTACTACAGATACGCAGTATTTT. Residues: CAGSFPTTDTQYF.

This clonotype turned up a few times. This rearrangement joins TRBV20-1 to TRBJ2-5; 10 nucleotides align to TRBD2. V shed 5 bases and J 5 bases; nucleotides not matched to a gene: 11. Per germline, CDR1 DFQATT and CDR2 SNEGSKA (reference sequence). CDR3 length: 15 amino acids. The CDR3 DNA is TGCAGTGCTTCCCCCTTCGGTAGCGGGAGGGAGACCCAGTACTTC. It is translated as CSASPFGSGRETQYF.

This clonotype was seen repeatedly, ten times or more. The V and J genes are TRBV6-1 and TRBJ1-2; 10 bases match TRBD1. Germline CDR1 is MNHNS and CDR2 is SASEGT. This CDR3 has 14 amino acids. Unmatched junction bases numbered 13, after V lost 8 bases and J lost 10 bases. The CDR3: CASPPSGTGAFYTF. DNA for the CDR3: TGTGCCAGCCCACCTTCCGGGACAGGGGCCTTCTACACCTTC.

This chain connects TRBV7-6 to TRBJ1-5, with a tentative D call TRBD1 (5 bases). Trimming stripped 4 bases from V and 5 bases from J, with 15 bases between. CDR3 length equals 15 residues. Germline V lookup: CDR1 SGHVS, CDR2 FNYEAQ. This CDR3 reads CASSSGPGLDQPQHF. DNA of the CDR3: TGTGCCAGCAGCTCAGGGCCGGGACTAGATCAGCCCCAGCATTTT.

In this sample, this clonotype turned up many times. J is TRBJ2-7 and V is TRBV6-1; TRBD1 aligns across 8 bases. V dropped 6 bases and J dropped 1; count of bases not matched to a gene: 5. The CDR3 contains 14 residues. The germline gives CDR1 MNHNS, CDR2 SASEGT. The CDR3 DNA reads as TGTGCCAGCAGGGGACAGGCAACGTCCTACGAGCAGTACTTC. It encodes CASRGQATSYEQYF.

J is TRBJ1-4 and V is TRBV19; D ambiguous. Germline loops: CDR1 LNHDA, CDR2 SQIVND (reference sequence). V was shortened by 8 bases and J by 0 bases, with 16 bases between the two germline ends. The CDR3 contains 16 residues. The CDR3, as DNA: TGTGCCAGTGGGAAATACCCCCCTACAACTAATGAAAAACTGTTTTTT. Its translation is CASGKYPPTTNEKLFF.

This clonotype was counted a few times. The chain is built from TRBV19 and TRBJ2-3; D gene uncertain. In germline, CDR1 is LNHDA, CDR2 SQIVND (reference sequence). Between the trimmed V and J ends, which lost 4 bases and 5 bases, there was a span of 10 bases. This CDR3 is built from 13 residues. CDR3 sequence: CASSRTPGDTQYF. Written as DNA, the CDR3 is TGTGCCAGTAGTAGGACCCCCGGAGATACGCAGTATTTT.

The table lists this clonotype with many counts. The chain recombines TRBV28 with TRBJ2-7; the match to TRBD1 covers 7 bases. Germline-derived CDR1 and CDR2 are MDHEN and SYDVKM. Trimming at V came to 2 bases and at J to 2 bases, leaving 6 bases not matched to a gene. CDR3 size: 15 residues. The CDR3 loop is CASSLPPGTAYEQYF. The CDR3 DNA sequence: TGTGCCAGCAGTTTACCCCCCGGGACAGCCTACGAGCAGTACTTC.